The clone carrying this T cell receptor (beta chain) was counted between two and nine times. No antigen is known for it. A junction end diverges from the germline sequence, so it may reflect a read error. This entry belongs to a study of post-analysis software for immune sequencing data. Study details: The courses of disease that were included comprised relapsing-remitting, secondary progressive and progressive-relapsing multiple sclerosis.

The germline V gene has CDR1 LGHNA and CDR2 YNFKEQ. This CDR3 spans 15 amino acids. Unique molecular identifiers tagged the TCR beta cDNA libraries. TCRdb passed the PCR reads through MiXCR, listing each CDR3 protein once. The table lists hundreds of thousands of distinct CDR3 sequences, roughly 50% of them singletons, with 4% to 5.5% in the top ten. Study outcomes and limitations: When patients were compared with controls, five TRBV segments were more frequent, TRBV5-6, TRBV5-1 and TRBV20-1 among them.

The chain combines TRBV4-2 with TRBJ2-5; possible D gene TRBD2, 6 bases. The TCR originated in a girl under 18 with multiple sclerosis. What was sequenced was blood. CDR3 amino acids: CASSQEGGVGETQYF. The DNA of the CDR3 is TGTGCCAGTAGCCAAGAAGGAGGGGTAGGAGAGACCCAGTACTTC.